Detailed here is one T cell receptor (beta chain). As yet, its antigen is unknown. These data come from a study of Ad26.COV2.S vaccination and SARS-CoV-2 variants. Notes on the study in general: Breadth of non-spike TCRs did not differ between vaccinees and placebo recipients.

Profiled with immunoSEQ multiplex PCR; TCRdb holds only in-frame clones, not every one. This sample has 150,000 to 200,000 clones, with about 83% found just once. Germline V CDR1 and CDR2: SGDLS, YYNGEE. V lost 0 bases and J lost 5, with 15 bases in between. The length of the CDR3 is 15 residues. The chain couples TRBV9 to TRBJ2-7, with a possible D match to TRBD1 (5 bases). This clonotype was obtained from a human donor who had recovered from COVID-19. The input for sequencing was peripheral blood, taken after recovery from COVID-19. This CDR3 reads CASSVEGAPRNEQYF. The CDR3 DNA sequence: TGTGCCAGCAGCGTAGAAGGGGCCCCCCGGAACGAGCAGTACTTC. The full variable domain, with the rest looked up from reference TRBV9 and TRBJ2-7, is DSGVTQTPKHLITATGQRVTLRCSPRSGDLSVYWYQQSLDQGLQFLIQYYNGEERAKGNILERFSAQQFPDLHSELNLSSLELGDSALYFCASSVEGAPRNEQYFGPGTRLTVT.